A selection of T cell receptor beta chains follows, all from one sample in a study of T-cell memory formation after mild COVID-19. From the 5' RACE reads, TCRdb called clonotypes with MiXCR, one entry per CDR3 protein. The sample consists of 400,000 to 450,000 distinct CDR3 sequences, roughly 18% of them appearing once. The sequencing sample was made of PBMCs or a T cell subset sorted from them (not recorded which). These receptor sequences come from a man between 18 and 35 years old who had mild COVID-19 (a few samples of this study predate the infection). Cell type and time point are not known. CDR3s include the opening cysteine and the closing phenylalanine or tryptophan. The D gene is left open where the match is weak. The size field is filled for only some rows; it gives once, few, many or a size class.

clone_size j_call v_call d_call cdr3_aa cdr3_nt
NA TRBJ1-2 TRBV28 TRBD1 CASSLPGQGYGYTF TGTGCCAGCAGTTTGCCGGGACAGGGGTATGGCTACACCTTC
many TRBJ2-3 TRBV7-2 NA CASSRLITDTQYF TGTGCCAGCAGCCGTCTCATCACAGATACGCAGTATTTT
few TRBJ2-3 TRBV7-3 NA CASSRRDQTTQYF TGTGCCAGCAGCAGAAGGGACCAGACCACGCAGTATTTT
NA TRBJ1-6 TRBV9 NA CASSVESLNSPLHF TGTGCCAGCAGCGTAGAAAGTTTAAATTCACCCCTCCACTTT
few TRBJ2-2 TRBV6-2/TRBV6-3 NA CASSYSQGSHGELFF TGTGCCAGCAGTTACTCGCAGGGATCCCACGGGGAGCTGTTTTTT
NA TRBJ2-7 TRBV7-2 TRBD2 CASSLLGTSSYEQYF TGTGCCAGCAGCCTACTCGGGACTAGCTCGTACGAGCAGTACTTC
few TRBJ2-1 TRBV6-5 NA CASSYRGAGGSYNEQFF TGTGCCAGCAGTTACAGGGGAGCGGGTGGTTCCTACAATGAGCAGTTCTTC
NA TRBJ1-5 TRBV12-3/TRBV12-4 TRBD1 CASSLQQGDQPQHF TGTGCCAGCAGCCTACAACAGGGGGATCAGCCCCAGCATTTT
few TRBJ2-6 TRBV7-3 TRBD1 CASSFTRDRGANVLTF TGTGCCAGCAGCTTTACTAGGGACAGGGGGGCCAACGTCCTGACTTTC
NA TRBJ1-6 TRBV6-1 TRBD1 CASSPLRDRADNSPLHF TGTGCCAGCAGCCCACTTCGTGACAGGGCGGATAATTCACCCCTCCACTTT
NA TRBJ2-3 TRBV5-1 TRBD2 CASSLSQRGTDTQYF TGCGCCAGCAGCTTGTCCCAGCGGGGTACAGATACGCAGTATTTT
few TRBJ1-5 TRBV5-1 NA CASSQGTQNGQPQHF TGCGCCAGCAGCCAGGGGACCCAAAATGGTCAGCCCCAGCATTTT
once TRBJ2-3 TRBV12-3/TRBV12-4 NA CDSSYTDTQYF TGTGACAGCAGTTACACTGATACGCAGTATTTT
NA TRBJ2-1 TRBV29-1 TRBD1 CSVLGTGFDEQFF TGCAGCGTCCTCGGGACAGGGTTTGATGAGCAGTTCTTC
few TRBJ2-7 TRBV20-1 NA CSAIGGPYEQYF TGCAGTGCTATTGGGGGGCCATACGAGCAGTACTTC
many TRBJ2-5 TRBV7-2 TRBD2 CASSLVGLAGNQETQYF TGTGCCAGCAGCTTAGTGGGACTAGCGGGGAATCAAGAGACCCAGTACTTC
many TRBJ2-5 TRBV5-6 TRBD2 CASSSSGGGKTQYF TGTGCCAGCAGCTCCTCGGGCGGGGGGAAGACCCAGTACTTC
few TRBJ1-2 TRBV7-8 TRBD1 CASSIRQGAYGYTF TGTGCCAGCAGCATCAGACAGGGGGCCTATGGCTACACCTTC
many TRBJ1-1 TRBV9 NA CASSRQVNTEAFF TGTGCCAGCAGCCGACAGGTGAACACTGAAGCTTTCTTT
NA TRBJ2-3 TRBV11-3 NA CASSKTASDTQYF TGTGCCAGCAGCAAGACAGCTTCAGATACGCAGTATTTT
few TRBJ2-3 TRBV6-6 NA CASSFEVDTQYF TGTGCCAGCAGTTTTGAGGTAGATACGCAGTATTTT
NA TRBJ2-1 TRBV20-1 NA CSAGQFELNEQFF TGCAGTGCTGGACAATTTGAGCTGAATGAGCAGTTCTTC
NA TRBJ2-7 TRBV7-9 TRBD1 CASSWGTGQYEQYF TGTGCCAGCAGCTGGGGGACAGGGCAATACGAGCAGTACTTC
NA TRBJ2-3 TRBV5-1 NA CASSLAQAADTQYF TGCGCCAGCAGCTTGGCACAGGCAGCGGATACGCAGTATTTT
NA TRBJ2-5 TRBV28 NA CARSSTGRRETQYF TGTGCCAGAAGTTCGACAGGAAGGCGGGAGACCCAGTACTTC
NA TRBJ1-6 TRBV7-2 NA CASSLALALYSPLHF TGTGCCAGCAGCTTAGCGCTGGCGCTATATTCACCCCTCCACTTT
NA TRBJ1-1 TRBV6-2/TRBV6-3 NA CASSPVRGFTEAFF TGTGCCAGCAGTCCGGTTCGGGGCTTCACTGAAGCTTTCTTT
few TRBJ2-1 TRBV2 NA CASTAETYNEQFF TGTGCCAGCACGGCAGAGACCTACAATGAGCAGTTCTTC
NA TRBJ2-2 TRBV5-1 NA CASSFPGTTGELFF TGCGCCAGCAGCTTCCCAGGGACAACCGGGGAGCTGTTTTTT
few TRBJ1-2 TRBV5-1 NA CASSLGPTGSNYGYTF TGCGCCAGCAGCTTGGGGCCTACCGGTTCTAACTATGGCTACACCTTC
few TRBJ1-4 TRBV12-3/TRBV12-4 NA CASNQPPGGRKEKLFF TGTGCCAGCAACCAACCTCCTGGGGGGCGGAAGGAAAAACTGTTTTTT
few TRBJ2-5 TRBV11-3 TRBD1 CASSKGRGTVETQYF TGTGCCAGCAGCAAAGGCAGGGGGACGGTGGAGACCCAGTACTTC
NA TRBJ1-1 TRBV4-3 NA CASSQGVGFAEAFF TGCGCCAGCAGCCAGGGGGTAGGGTTCGCTGAAGCTTTCTTT
few TRBJ2-2 TRBV5-1 NA CASSLSQLTGELFF TGCGCCAGCAGCTTGAGCCAGCTCACCGGGGAGCTGTTTTTT
NA TRBJ1-1 TRBV6-5 NA CASSYVRTLGTEAFF TGTGCCAGCAGTTACGTGCGGACGCTGGGGACTGAAGCTTTCTTT
NA TRBJ1-2 TRBV20-1 TRBD1 CSASLSPTGGDGYTF TGCAGTGCTAGCCTATCTCCTACAGGGGGGGACGGCTACACCTTC
few TRBJ2-3 TRBV7-6 TRBD2 CASRLGLAGPADTQYF TGTGCCAGCAGACTTGGACTAGCCGGCCCCGCAGATACGCAGTATTTT
once TRBJ2-3 TRBV25-1 TRBD2 CASSELRGGRADTQYF TGTGCCAGCAGTGAACTGCGGGGGGGCCGGGCAGATACGCAGTATTTT
NA TRBJ2-7 TRBV6-6 TRBD2 CASSRPSGGRVEQYF TGTGCCAGCAGTCGCCCTAGCGGGGGGCGTGTCGAGCAGTACTTC
many TRBJ1-1 TRBV29-1 NA CSVGLMNTEAFF TGCAGCGTGGGACTGATGAACACTGAAGCTTTCTTT
few TRBJ2-3 TRBV6-5 NA CASSYLGQDTQYF TGTGCCAGCAGTTACCTCGGGCAAGATACGCAGTATTTT
NA TRBJ2-5 TRBV3-1 NA CASSDLRARAEQETQYF TGTGCCAGCAGCGACCTTCGGGCTAGAGCGGAACAAGAGACCCAGTACTTC
NA TRBJ2-2 TRBV24-1 NA CATAVNTGELFF TGTGCCACCGCAGTAAACACCGGGGAGCTGTTTTTT
many TRBJ2-6 TRBV7-6 TRBD2 CASSPRGGAGANVLTF TGTGCCAGCAGCCCCCGGGGGGGGGCTGGGGCCAACGTCCTGACTTTC
NA TRBJ2-3 TRBV6-4 NA CASSGQLGADTQYF TGTGCCAGCAGTGGGCAGCTTGGGGCAGATACGCAGTATTTT
few TRBJ2-2 TRBV9 TRBD2 CASSGTSGTGELFF TGTGCCAGCAGCGGGACTAGCGGCACCGGGGAGCTGTTTTTT
NA TRBJ1-2 TRBV3-1 NA CASSPRGVGSGYTF TGTGCCAGCAGCCCTAGGGGAGTGGGCTCGGGCTACACCTTC
NA TRBJ1-2 TRBV20-1 TRBD1 CSASPLGQGHYGYTF TGCAGTGCTAGCCCCCTCGGACAGGGGCACTATGGCTACACCTTC
NA TRBJ2-1 TRBV20-1 TRBD2 CSAANRGGSSYNEQFF TGCAGTGCTGCGAACCGGGGGGGGAGCTCCTACAATGAGCAGTTCTTC
NA TRBJ1-2 TRBV6-1 NA CASKVRDYGYTF TGTGCCAGCAAAGTCAGAGACTATGGCTACACCTTC
few TRBJ1-3 TRBV25-1 TRBD1 CASIPPEGAPGNTIYF TGTGCCAGCATCCCCCCTGAGGGGGCGCCGGGAAACACCATATATTTT
NA TRBJ1-1 TRBV18 TRBD1 CASSPPGQGATAFF TGTGCCAGCTCACCGCCAGGACAGGGGGCGACAGCTTTCTTT
NA TRBJ2-7 TRBV4-3 NA CASSPELGVVEQYF TGCGCCAGCAGCCCCGAACTGGGCGTGGTAGAGCAGTACTTC
few TRBJ2-7 TRBV12-3/TRBV12-4 NA CASSFRGPNYEQYF TGTGCCAGCAGTTTTAGGGGTCCTAACTACGAGCAGTACTTC
NA TRBJ1-5 TRBV15 NA CATSRDRREQPQHF TGTGCCACCAGCAGAGATCGGCGGGAACAGCCCCAGCATTTT
many TRBJ2-5 TRBV2 NA CASSEISQETQYF TGTGCCAGCAGTGAAATCAGCCAAGAGACCCAGTACTTC
few TRBJ1-2 TRBV5-1 TRBD1 CASSLGQGNGYTF TGCGCCAGCAGCTTGGGACAGGGCAATGGCTACACCTTC
NA TRBJ1-1 TRBV7-9 TRBD1 CASRGQGAEAFF TGTGCCAGCAGGGGACAGGGGGCTGAAGCTTTCTTT
few TRBJ1-4 TRBV5-1 NA CASSLDRAVNEKLFF TGCGCCAGCAGCTTGGACAGGGCCGTCAATGAAAAACTGTTTTTT
once TRBJ2-7 TRBV7-9 NA CASSSRPIEQYF TGTGCCAGCAGCTCTCGACCGATCGAGCAGTACTTC